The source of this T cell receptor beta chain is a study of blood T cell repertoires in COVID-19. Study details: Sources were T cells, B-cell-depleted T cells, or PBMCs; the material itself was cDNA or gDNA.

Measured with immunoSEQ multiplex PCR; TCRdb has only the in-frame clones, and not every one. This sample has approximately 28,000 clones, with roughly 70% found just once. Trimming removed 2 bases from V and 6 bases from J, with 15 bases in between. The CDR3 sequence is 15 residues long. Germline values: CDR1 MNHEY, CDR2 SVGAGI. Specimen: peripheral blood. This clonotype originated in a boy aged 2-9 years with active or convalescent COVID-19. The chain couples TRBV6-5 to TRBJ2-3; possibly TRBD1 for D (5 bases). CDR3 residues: CASSYGPGMADTQYF. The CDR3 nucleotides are TGTGCCAGCAGTTACGGTCCAGGGATGGCGGATACGCAGTATTTT.